The 7 T cell receptor beta chains given below trace back to one sample, sequenced in a study of shared clonotypes between healthy human individuals. Sequenced by immunoSEQ multiplex PCR; TCRdb stores in-frame clones only, minus some. The sample shows 490,000 or so clones, around three quarters of them seen only once. The source material was PBMCs. All receptors come from a woman aged 35 to 49 in good health. Some clones in this sample may be carry-over from other donors' samples.

The chain recombines TRBV7-2 with TRBJ2-3, with D hard to call. Germline CDR1 and CDR2: SGHTA and FQGNSA. V was cut by 4 bases and J by 4 bases, with 9 bases left in between. This CDR3 has 13 residues. The CDR3 DNA reads as TGTGCCAGCAGCTACCAGACGGCAGATACGCAGTATTTT. As protein: CASSYQTADTQYF.

This chain uses TRBV27 with TRBJ2-1; 7 bases match TRBD1. This CDR3 has 16 residues. Germline values: CDR1 MNHEY, CDR2 SMNVEV (reference sequence). V was clipped by 3 bases and J by 6 bases; unmatched bases: 11. This chain's CDR3 is CASSFLDRITSNEQFF. The DNA of the CDR3 is TGTGCCAGCAGTTTTCTGGACAGGATTACGTCCAATGAGCAGTTCTTC.

The V and J genes are TRBV6-5 and TRBJ1-2; D not certain. CDR1 is MNHEY, CDR2 SVGAGI, per germline. V lost 9 bases and J lost 6, with 17 bases in between. CDR3 length: 13 amino acids. DNA for the CDR3: TGTGCCAGTGATGACGGGGAGGTTGATGGCTACACCTTC. Translated, it gives CASDDGEVDGYTF.

Ten or more counts support this clone. The sample carries other DNA sequences with the same CDR3. The V and J genes are TRBV7-2 and TRBJ2-7; a possible D gene is TRBD1 (6 bases). CDR3 size: 14 residues. V was clipped by 5 bases and J by 3 bases, with 14 bases between them. CDR1 SGHTA and CDR2 FQGNSA come from the germline V gene. In DNA, the CDR3 is TGTGCCAGCAGCCCACGGGACACAAACTACGAGCAGTACTTC. Amino acids: CASSPRDTNYEQYF.

The chain has TRBV7-2 and TRBJ2-6; D is unresolved. In germline, CDR1 is SGHTA, CDR2 FQGNSA. CDR3 length: 16 amino acids. V was cut by 5 bases and J by 4 bases, with 15 bases left in between. CDR3: CASSPRLGRGANVLTF. The CDR3 DNA reads as TGTGCCAGCAGCCCCCGCCTAGGGCGCGGGGCCAACGTCCTGACTTTC.

The CDR3 DNA reads TGCGCCAGCAGCGCGTTACGGACAGGGGGCGGGAACGAGCAGTACTTC. This sequence encodes CASSALRTGGGNEQYF. This chain uses TRBV5-1 with TRBJ2-7; TRBD1 matches 11 bases. Trimming cost V 4 bases and J 5 bases; bases outside gene matches: 11. Germline CDR1 and CDR2: SGHRS and YFSETQ. The CDR3 covers 16 residues.

This clone appeared a few times. The genes are TRBV28 and TRBJ1-1; possibly TRBD1 for D (6 bases). Trimming took 6 bases from V and 0 from J, leaving 17 bases between them. Germline CDR1 and CDR2: MDHEN and SYDVKM. The CDR3 is made up of 16 amino acids. The CDR3 loop reads CASRPTDSSVNTEAFF. The DNA for the CDR3 is TGTGCCAGCAGACCGACGGACAGCTCAGTGAACACTGAAGCTTTCTTT.